This T cell receptor beta chain was recorded in a study of T cells expressing NK-cell markers. For the study at large: Seven sequenced donors out of eight were HCMV-seropositive, one seronegative. Study findings and constraints: The share of CD8+ T cells held by dominant NKG2C+ clonotypes was about 1.0-7.5% in about 6 donors. Whether expanded NKG2C+ T cell clones recognized HCMV stayed uncertain.

In regard to this clonotype: The antigen is not known.

The V gene's germline CDR1 is SQVTM and CDR2 ANQGSEA. This CDR3 is built from 13 residues. Scientists made TCR beta cDNA using 5'RACE template switching with UMIs. Reanalyzing the 5' RACE reads, TCRdb keeps one entry per CDR3 protein, without DNA. The sample holds a few hundred thousand distinct CDR3 sequences. The chain joins TRBV29-1 to TRBJ2-1; with no DNA, the TCRdb D assignment of TRBD1 cannot be verified. The source material was blood T cells: a sorted CD56 or NKG2C T cell subset, CD4+ or CD8+ T cells, or bulk PBMC T cells (not recorded which). This receptor was identified in a woman aged 45-59 years in good health. The chain's CDR3 is CSANVGRYNEQFF.